A selection of T cell receptor beta chains follows, all from one sample in a study of cytomegalovirus exposure and HLA in healthy donors. Clones were read by immunoSEQ multiplex PCR, and TCRdb kept only the in-frame ones, dropping some. This sample yields 30,000 to 40,000 clones, of which about 70% are seen a single time; 9.5% to 13% belongs to the top ten. Sequenced: PBMCs. The source is a man aged 35 to 55 in good health and CMV-seropositive. CDR3s include the opening cysteine and the closing phenylalanine or tryptophan. D genes are given only for firm matches. A row's size may be missing; if present it is once, few, many or a size class.

J: TRBJ2-1; size: .; V: TRBV11-2; D: TRBD2; DNA: TGTGCCAGCAGCTTAGATTACGCGGGGGGGTACAATGAGCAGTTCTTC; CDR3: CASSLDYAGGYNEQFF
J: TRBJ1-2; size: once; V: TRBV9; D: TRBD1; DNA: TGTGCCAGCAGCGTAGGCGAGGACAGGGGGACTGGCTACACCTTC; CDR3: CASSVGEDRGTGYTF
J: TRBJ1-5; size: .; V: TRBV6-1; D: .; DNA: TGTGCCAGCGTAAGGGACATTAGCAATCAGCCCCAGCATTTT; CDR3: CASVRDISNQPQHF
J: TRBJ2-3; size: few; V: TRBV2; D: TRBD2; DNA: TGTGCCAGCATCCGAGGGTCTAGCGGAAAAGATACGCAGTATTTT; CDR3: CASIRGSSGKDTQYF
J: TRBJ2-5; size: .; V: TRBV5-4; D: TRBD2; DNA: TGTGCCAGCAGGTCCACGGGGGGGGAGACCCAGTACTTC; CDR3: CASRSTGGETQYF
J: TRBJ1-2; size: few; V: TRBV27; D: TRBD1; DNA: TGTGCCAGCAGCTCCGACAGGGATTCTGCCTATGGCTACACCTTC; CDR3: CASSSDRDSAYGYTF
J: TRBJ1-1; size: .; V: TRBV6-4; D: .; DNA: TGTGCCAGCAGTGACTCCACGGAAGCGGGCACTGAAGCTTTCTTT; CDR3: CASSDSTEAGTEAFF
J: TRBJ1-1; size: .; V: TRBV5-1; D: .; DNA: TGCGCCAGCAGCTTGGAGGAGGGAAGGGTCACTGAAGCTTTCTTT; CDR3: CASSLEEGRVTEAFF
J: TRBJ1-5; size: .; V: TRBV7-2; D: .; DNA: TGTGCCAGCAGCTTGGGAAGGGGGTGGAATCAGCCCCAGCATTTT; CDR3: CASSLGRGWNQPQHF
J: TRBJ1-3; size: few; V: TRBV2; D: .; DNA: TGTGCCAGCAGTCCCCTGTTTGGGGACTTCTCTGGAAACACCATATATTTT; CDR3: CASSPLFGDFSGNTIYF
J: TRBJ1-6; size: .; V: TRBV10-3; D: .; DNA: TGTGCCACCCACGAGGGCTCCTATAATTCACCCCTCCACTTT; CDR3: CATHEGSYNSPLHF
J: TRBJ1-5; size: .; V: TRBV4-1; D: TRBD1; DNA: TGCGCCAGCAGCCCCGGGACAGGCCTTTATAGCAATCAGCCCCAGCATTTT; CDR3: CASSPGTGLYSNQPQHF
J: TRBJ1-1; size: .; V: TRBV18; D: TRBD1; DNA: TGTGCCAGCTCACTTTATACAGGGGGCTTGAACACTGAAGCTTTCTTT; CDR3: CASSLYTGGLNTEAFF
J: TRBJ2-3; size: .; V: TRBV11-2; D: TRBD2; DNA: TGTGCCAGCAGCTTGGGTAGCGGGGGACACACAGATACGCAGTATTTT; CDR3: CASSLGSGGHTDTQYF
J: TRBJ1-2; size: .; V: TRBV5-1; D: .; DNA: TGCGCCAGCAGCTTGACTCCGGGATCCAACTATGGCTACACCTTC; CDR3: CASSLTPGSNYGYTF
J: TRBJ1-1; size: .; V: TRBV9; D: .; DNA: TGTGCCAGCAGCGTAGCAGGGTCTAACACTGAAGCTTTCTTT; CDR3: CASSVAGSNTEAFF
J: TRBJ1-3; size: .; V: TRBV7-7; D: .; DNA: TGTGCCAGCAGCTTGGGCGAGGGCAACACCATATATTTT; CDR3: CASSLGEGNTIYF
J: TRBJ2-7; size: .; V: TRBV27; D: TRBD2; DNA: TGTGCCAGCAGGCGGACTAGCGTCACCTGCGAGCAGTACTTC; CDR3: CASRRTSVTCEQYF
J: TRBJ1-6; size: .; V: TRBV10-3; D: .; DNA: TGTGCCATCAGTGACTCTTCGGGGGGGTTCTCACCCCTCCACTTT; CDR3: CAISDSSGGFSPLHF
J: TRBJ2-5; size: .; V: TRBV6-6; D: .; DNA: TGTGCCAGCAGTTTCAAAGAGACCCAGTACTTC; CDR3: CASSFKETQYF
J: TRBJ2-1; size: .; V: TRBV13; D: .; DNA: TGTGCCAGCAGCTATCCGCGCGGGGGCCGCGGGAACAATGAGCAGTTCTTC; CDR3: CASSYPRGGRGNNEQFF
J: TRBJ2-5; size: .; V: TRBV13; D: TRBD2; DNA: TGTGCCAGCAGCCCCCGGGGAGGGCAAGAGACCCAGTACTTC; CDR3: CASSPRGGQETQYF
J: TRBJ2-3; size: few; V: TRBV5-1; D: .; DNA: TGCGCCAGCAGCCCCACGACAGCCAGGGTGGATACGCAGTATTTT; CDR3: CASSPTTARVDTQYF
J: TRBJ2-1; size: .; V: TRBV7-9; D: .; DNA: TGTGCCAGCAGCTTGGCCGATAACTATCTGAGCGAGCAGTTCTTC; CDR3: CASSLADNYLSEQFF
J: TRBJ2-7; size: .; V: TRBV28; D: .; DNA: TGTGCCAGCAGCCCCCCGCGATCCCACGAGCAGTACTTC; CDR3: CASSPPRSHEQYF
J: TRBJ1-6; size: .; V: TRBV2; D: TRBD1; DNA: TGTGCCAGCAGCGGACAGGGAAATTCACCCCTCCACTTT; CDR3: CASSGQGNSPLHF
J: TRBJ1-2; size: .; V: TRBV28; D: .; DNA: TGTGCCAGCAGCCCTTCCCCAGGGTCCCCGGGCGGCTACACCTTC; CDR3: CASSPSPGSPGGYTF
J: TRBJ2-2; size: .; V: TRBV18; D: TRBD1; DNA: TGTGCCAGCTCACCGGGACAGTACACCGGGGAGCTGTTTTTT; CDR3: CASSPGQYTGELFF
J: TRBJ2-5; size: .; V: TRBV7-8; D: .; DNA: TGTGCCAGCAGCTTAGACAGACAAGAGACCCAGTACTTC; CDR3: CASSLDRQETQYF
J: TRBJ1-3; size: .; V: TRBV5-1; D: .; DNA: TGCGCCAGCATGGAGGGCTCTGGAAACACCATATGTTTT; CDR3: CASMEGSGNTICF
J: TRBJ1-5; size: .; V: TRBV19; D: .; DNA: TGTGCCAGTAAGCACCAAAATCAGCCCCAGCATTTT; CDR3: CASKHQNQPQHF
J: TRBJ1-5; size: .; V: TRBV5-1; D: .; DNA: TGCGCCAGCAGCGCTGAGGGGGATAAGCCCCAGCATTTT; CDR3: CASSAEGDKPQHF
J: TRBJ2-3; size: .; V: TRBV7-6; D: TRBD2; DNA: TGTGCCAGCAGCTTAGAAGCGGGGGGCCTCACAGATACGCAGTATTTT; CDR3: CASSLEAGGLTDTQYF
J: TRBJ1-4; size: .; V: TRBV28; D: .; DNA: TGTGCAGAATCAGGGATTGAGAATGAAAAACTGTTTTTT; CDR3: CAESGIENEKLFF
J: TRBJ2-5; size: .; V: TRBV2; D: TRBD2; DNA: TGTGCCAGCAGTGGTGAGGGAGGGCAAGAGACCCAGTACTTC; CDR3: CASSGEGGQETQYF
J: TRBJ1-2; size: once; V: TRBV6-1; D: .; DNA: TGTGCCAGCAGTGAAAGGCGAAATGAAGGAGGCGGCTACACCTTC; CDR3: CASSERRNEGGGYTF
J: TRBJ2-3; size: few; V: TRBV6-4; D: TRBD2; DNA: TGTGCCAGCAGTGTCCTAGCGGGGAGCACAGATACGCAGTATTTT; CDR3: CASSVLAGSTDTQYF
J: TRBJ1-2; size: .; V: TRBV11-2; D: TRBD1; DNA: TGTGCCAGCAGCTTAATTACAGGACAGGGAATCGGTGGCTACACCTTC; CDR3: CASSLITGQGIGGYTF
J: TRBJ2-3; size: once; V: TRBV6-5; D: .; DNA: TGTGCCAGCAGACTTGACATAGGCACAGATACGCAGTATTTT; CDR3: CASRLDIGTDTQYF
J: TRBJ2-7; size: few; V: TRBV7-2; D: TRBD2; DNA: TGTGCCAGCAGCTCTGCCGGGACTAGCGGCTCCTACGAGCAGTACTTC; CDR3: CASSSAGTSGSYEQYF
J: TRBJ1-5; size: few; V: TRBV6-1; D: .; DNA: TGTGCCAGCAGTGAAGCTTGGGCTCGCAATCAGCCCCAGCATTTT; CDR3: CASSEAWARNQPQHF
J: TRBJ2-7; size: few; V: TRBV28; D: TRBD2; DNA: TGTGCCAGCAGTTTAGTTCAGGCCTCGGGAGGGGGATTCTACGAGCAGTACTTC; CDR3: CASSLVQASGGGFYEQYF
J: TRBJ2-1; size: few; V: TRBV10-1; D: TRBD2; DNA: TGCGCCAGCAGTGAGTCTGGCGGGGGGGTTAATGAGCAGTTCTTC; CDR3: CASSESGGGVNEQFF
J: TRBJ2-5; size: .; V: TRBV10-2; D: TRBD2; DNA: TGCGCCAGCAGGGGACTAGCGGGGGAGGAGACCCAGTACTTC; CDR3: CASRGLAGEETQYF
J: TRBJ2-5; size: .; V: TRBV9; D: .; DNA: TGTGCCAGCAGCTCACAGGGGGGGCAAGAGACCCAGTACTTC; CDR3: CASSSQGGQETQYF
J: TRBJ1-6; size: .; V: TRBV5-4; D: TRBD1; DNA: TGTGCCAGCAGTCGGACAGGGGGCGAATCACCCCTCCACTTT; CDR3: CASSRTGGESPLHF
J: TRBJ1-1; size: .; V: TRBV11-2; D: .; DNA: TGTGCCAGCAGCTCAAATCAGGGGTCTGAAGCTTTCTTT; CDR3: CASSSNQGSEAFF
J: TRBJ1-1; size: .; V: TRBV9; D: .; DNA: TGTGCCAGCACGGGACACACGGACACTGAAGCTTTCTTT; CDR3: CASTGHTDTEAFF